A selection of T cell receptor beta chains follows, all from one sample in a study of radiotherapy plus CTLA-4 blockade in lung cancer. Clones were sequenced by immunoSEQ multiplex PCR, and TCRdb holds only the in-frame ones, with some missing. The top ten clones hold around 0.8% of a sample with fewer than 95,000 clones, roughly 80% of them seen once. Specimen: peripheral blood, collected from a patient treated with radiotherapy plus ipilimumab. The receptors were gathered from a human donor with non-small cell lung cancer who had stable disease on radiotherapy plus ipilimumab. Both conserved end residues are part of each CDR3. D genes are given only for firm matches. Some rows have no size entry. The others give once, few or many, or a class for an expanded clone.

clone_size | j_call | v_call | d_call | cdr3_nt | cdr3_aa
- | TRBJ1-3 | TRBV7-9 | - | TGTGCCAGCAGCCTCGTTGAGTCCGGAAACACCATATATTTT | CASSLVESGNTIYF
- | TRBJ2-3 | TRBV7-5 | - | TGTGTCAGAAGCTTAGGGCAGCAGCCTCCCCTGGCGGGGGAAGGAACAGATACGCAGTATTTT | CVRSLGQQPPLAGEGTDTQYF
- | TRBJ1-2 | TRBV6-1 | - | TGTGCCACTGCTCAACCGGGGGGGCATGGCTACACCTTC | CATAQPGGHGYTF
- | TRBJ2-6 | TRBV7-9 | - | TGTGCCAGCAGCTTATCTGGGGGTCGGATTGGGGCCAACGTCCTGACTTTC | CASSLSGGRIGANVLTF
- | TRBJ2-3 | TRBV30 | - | TGTGCCTGGAGGGAAGGTGCAGATACGCAGTATTTT | CAWREGADTQYF
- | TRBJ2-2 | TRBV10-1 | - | TGCGCCAGCTCCGCTACTAGCCTTAGCACCGGGGAGCTGTTTTTT | CASSATSLSTGELFF
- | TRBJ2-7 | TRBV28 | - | TGTGCCAGCAGTCTCCGTTACGAGCAGTACTTC | CASSLRYEQYF
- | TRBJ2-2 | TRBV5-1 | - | TGCGCCAGCAGCTTGGCCAGTTTCGGCACCGGGGAGCTGTTTTTT | CASSLASFGTGELFF
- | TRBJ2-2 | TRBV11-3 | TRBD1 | TGTGCCAGCAGCCTACAGGGGGACACCGGGGAGCTGTTTTTT | CASSLQGDTGELFF
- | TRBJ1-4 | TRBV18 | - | TGTGCCAGCTCACCGACAGCAACTAATGAAAAACTGTTTTTT | CASSPTATNEKLFF
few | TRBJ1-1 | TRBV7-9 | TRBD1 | TGTGCCAGCAGCTTAGAGGGCTATACAGGGGAGAACACTGAAGCTTTCTTT | CASSLEGYTGENTEAFF
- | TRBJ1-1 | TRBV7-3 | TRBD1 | TGTGCCAGCAGCTTTCAGGGGGCTCAAGGGTCTCGAGCTTTCTTT | CASSFQGAQGSRAFF
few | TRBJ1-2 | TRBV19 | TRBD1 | TGTGCCAGTAGTCCCGGGACAGGGACGTACTATGGCTACACCTTC | CASSPGTGTYYGYTF
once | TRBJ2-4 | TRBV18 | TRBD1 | TGTGCCAGCTCACTAATTGACGGGACAGGCGAAAACATTCAGTACTTC | CASSLIDGTGENIQYF
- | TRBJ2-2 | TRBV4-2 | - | TGTGCCAGCAGCCAAGATCAGTTCACCGGGGAGCTGTTTTTT | CASSQDQFTGELFF
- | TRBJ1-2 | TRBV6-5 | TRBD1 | TGTGCCAGCAGTGCGACAGGGTTAGGCTACACCTTC | CASSATGLGYTF
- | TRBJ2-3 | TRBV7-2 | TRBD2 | TGTGCCAGCAGCCTCATAGCGGGGGCAGATACGCAGTATTTT | CASSLIAGADTQYF
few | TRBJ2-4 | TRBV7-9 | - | TGTGCCAGCAGCTTGGCAGGGCTAGCCAAAAACATTCAGTACTTC | CASSLAGLAKNIQYF
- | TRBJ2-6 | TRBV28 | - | TGTGCCAGCAGCTCCCAAGGAACTGGGGCCAACGTCCTGACTTTC | CASSSQGTGANVLTF
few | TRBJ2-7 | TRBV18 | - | TGTGCCAGCTCACCGACGATTGACAGCTACGAGCAGTACTTC | CASSPTIDSYEQYF
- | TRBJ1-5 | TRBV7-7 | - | TGTGCCAGCAGCTTGAGAGGGTCAAAGGGCAATCAGCCCCAGCATTTT | CASSLRGSKGNQPQHF
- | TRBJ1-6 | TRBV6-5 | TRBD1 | TGTGCCAGCAGTTATCTCGACAGGGGCGGTTCACCCCTCCACTTT | CASSYLDRGGSPLHF
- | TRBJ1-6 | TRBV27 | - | TGTGCCAGCAGCTTTATAGGCAGGGCTAATTCACCCCTCCACTTT | CASSFIGRANSPLHF
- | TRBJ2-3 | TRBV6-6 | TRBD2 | TGTGCCAGCAGACTAGCGGGAGGACCTAGCACAGATACGCAGTATTTT | CASRLAGGPSTDTQYF
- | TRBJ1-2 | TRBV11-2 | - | TGTGCCAGCAGCCCGGACAGCCGTAGAGGCTACACCTTC | CASSPDSRRGYTF
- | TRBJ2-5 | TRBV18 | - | TGTGCCAGCTCACTAACCTTTGACAGGGAGGGGACCCAGTACTTC | CASSLTFDREGTQYF
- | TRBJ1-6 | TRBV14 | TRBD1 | TGTGCCAGCAGCCAGGGACAGAATTCACCCCTCCACTTT | CASSQGQNSPLHF
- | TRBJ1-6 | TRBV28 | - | TGTGCCAGCAGTTTAGGGAACTATAATTCACCCCTCCACTTT | CASSLGNYNSPLHF
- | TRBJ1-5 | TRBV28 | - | TGTGCCAGCATCTACGACCGAAATGGCCCCCAGCATTTT | CASIYDRNGPQHF
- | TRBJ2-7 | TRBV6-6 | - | TGTGCCAGCAGTTACTCGATACAGTCGAGCTCCTACGAGCAGTACTTC | CASSYSIQSSSYEQYF
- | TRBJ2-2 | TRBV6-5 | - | TGTGCCAGCAGGATTTCGGGACGGGGCACCGGGGAGCTGTTTTTT | CASRISGRGTGELFF
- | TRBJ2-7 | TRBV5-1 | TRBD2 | TGCGCCAGCAGCAGGGAGGGACTAGCCGGGTCTGGGTCCTACGAGCAGTACTTC | CASSREGLAGSGSYEQYF
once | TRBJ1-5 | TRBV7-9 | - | TGTGCCAGCAGCTTAGATCGGGGGAACAATCAGCCCCAGCATTTT | CASSLDRGNNQPQHF
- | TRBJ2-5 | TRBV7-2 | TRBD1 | TGTGCCAGCAGCTTAGTTCGGACAGGGAAAGAGACCCAGTACTTC | CASSLVRTGKETQYF
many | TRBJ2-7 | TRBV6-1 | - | TGTGCCAGCAGTGAAGCGCGGAGGTCCCAAGGGAGCGAGCAGTACTTC | CASSEARRSQGSEQYF
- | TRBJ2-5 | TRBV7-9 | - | TGTGCCAGCAGCTCGTCGGGACAGCTTTCCCTACGGGGGGACTTC | CASSSSGQLSLRGDF
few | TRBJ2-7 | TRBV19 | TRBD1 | TGTGCCAGTAGCGAGACAGGGAAACAGTACTTC | CASSETGKQYF
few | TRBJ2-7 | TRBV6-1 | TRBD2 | TGTGCCAGCAGCTTCGGACTAGCGGACACCTACGAGCAGTACTTC | CASSFGLADTYEQYF
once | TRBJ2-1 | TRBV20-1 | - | TGCAGTGCGCAGAGGGGGGATGAGCAGTTCTTC | CSAQRGDEQFF
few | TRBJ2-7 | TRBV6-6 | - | TGTGCCAGCAGTTACGCTCAGAACTACGAGCAGTACTTC | CASSYAQNYEQYF
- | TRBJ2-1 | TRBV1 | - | TGCACCAGCCGCCAAACCGCCCCGGGCGTATCGGACAATGAGCAGTTCTTC | CTSRQTAPGVSDNEQFF
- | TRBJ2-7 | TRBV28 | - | TGTGCCAGCAGTTCTTCAGAGGCAGGGGCCTTTCGAGAGCAGTACTTC | CASSSSEAGAFREQYF
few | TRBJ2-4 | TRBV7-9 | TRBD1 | TGTGCCAGCAGCGATGTCCTCGGACAGGTTTTAAACATTCAGTACTTC | CASSDVLGQVLNIQYF
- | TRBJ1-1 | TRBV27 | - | TGTGCCAGCAGTTTATCCGGGCCGAACACTGAAGCTTTCTTT | CASSLSGPNTEAFF
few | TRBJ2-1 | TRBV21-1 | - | TGTGCCAGCAGCAAAGGTGGGAATGGACAGCGGGTAGGTGAGCAGTTCTTC | CASSKGGNGQRVGEQFF
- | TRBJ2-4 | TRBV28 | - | TGTGCCAGCAGTTTGGGGCTGTGGGCCAAAAACATTCAGTACTTC | CASSLGLWAKNIQYF
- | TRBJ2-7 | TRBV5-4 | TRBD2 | TGTGCCAGCAGCGGGACTAGCGGGAGGGCTTACGAGCAGTACTTC | CASSGTSGRAYEQYF
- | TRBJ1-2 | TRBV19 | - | TGTGCCGGAAGCACCGGGGGGGGACACTATGGCTACACCTTC | CAGSTGGGHYGYTF
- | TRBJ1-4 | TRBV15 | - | TGTGCCACCAGCAGAGGGGCGTACGCAACTAATGAAAAACTGTTTTTT | CATSRGAYATNEKLFF
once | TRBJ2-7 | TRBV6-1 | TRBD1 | TGTGCCAGCACTTGGGGACAGGCCTCCTACGAGCAGTACTTC | CASTWGQASYEQYF
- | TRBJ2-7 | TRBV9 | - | TGTGCCAGCAGCGTAGTTGGAGGGGCGATCGACGAGCAGTACTTC | CASSVVGGAIDEQYF
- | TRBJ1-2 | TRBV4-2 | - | TGTGCCAGCAGCCAAGAGGTCTATGGCTACACCTTC | CASSQEVYGYTF
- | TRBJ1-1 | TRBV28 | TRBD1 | TGTGCCAGCAGGCCCGGGACAGCCAACACTGAAGCTTTCTTT | CASRPGTANTEAFF